Presented here are 21 T cell receptor beta chains from one specimen sequenced in a study of monozygotic twins with inflammatory bowel disease. Reanalyzing the 5' RACE reads, TCRdb keeps one entry per CDR3 protein, without DNA. The specimen's table records approximately 400,000 distinct CDR3 sequences. Specimen: blood. All receptors derive from a human donor with ulcerative colitis or Crohn's disease, or a healthy co-twin of an affected twin (not recorded which).

The genes are TRBV10-3 and TRBJ1-5. CDR3 length: 12 residues. From germline, CDR1 is ENHRY and CDR2 SYGVKD. CDR3 region: CAISDYNQPQHF.

The chain employs TRBV6-1 and TRBJ1-2; the D call from TCRdb, TRBD1, cannot be confirmed without DNA. This CDR3 has 15 amino acids. Germline loops: CDR1 MNHNS, CDR2 SASEGT. CDR3 protein: CASSLGEGAQSGYTF.

This sequence joins TRBV28 and TRBJ2-2; lacking DNA, the TRBD2 call made by TCRdb goes unchecked. The length of the CDR3 is 15 residues. Germline lookup yields CDR1 MDHEN and CDR2 SYDVKM. The CDR3 sequence: CASSLLAGVGGELFF. Full variable domain (remainder filled in from reference TRBV28 and TRBJ2-2): DVKVTQSSRYLVKRTGEKVFLECVQDMDHENMFWYRQDPGLGLRLIYFSYDVKMKEKGDIPEGYSVSREKKERFSLILESASTNQTSMYLCASSLLAGVGGELFFGEGSRLTVL.

The rearrangement links TRBV5-1 to TRBJ2-1. This CDR3 region has 13 residues. Germline loops: CDR1 SGHRS, CDR2 YFSETQ. Here the CDR3 reads CASTPDGYNEQFF.

The V gene is TRBV5-1, the J gene TRBJ2-5; the TRBD1 assignment by TCRdb is unverifiable without DNA. Germline V gene data show CDR1 as SGHRS and CDR2 as YFSETQ. The CDR3 loop spans 14 amino acids. The CDR3 protein is CASSSEGGPKTQYF.

This rearrangement joins TRBV7-9 to TRBJ2-1. This CDR3 is built from 15 residues. Germline loops: CDR1 SEHNR, CDR2 FQNEAQ (reference sequence). The CDR3 reads CASSLSTGPYNEQFF.

The chain is built from TRBV29-1 and TRBJ1-2; the TCRdb call, TRBD1, lacks DNA for checking. Per the germline V gene, CDR1 is SQVTM and CDR2 is ANQGSEA. This CDR3 contains 12 residues. Here the CDR3 reads CSARQSNYGYTF.

The rearrangement joins TRBV20-1 to TRBJ2-5; the D call from TCRdb, TRBD2, cannot be confirmed without DNA. Germline V gives CDR1 DFQATT, CDR2 SNEGSKA (reference sequence). CDR3 length: 15 amino acids. The CDR3: CSARDLRGGQETQYF.

The rearrangement links TRBV12-3 or TRBV12-4 to TRBJ2-7; the D call of TRBD2 rests on TCRdb alone, since no DNA is present to check it. The CDR3 totals 15 residues. The CDR3 here is CASSLDRGNTDEQYF.

V usage is TRBV24-1 and J usage is TRBJ2-1; no DNA is available, so the TRBD2 call from TCRdb remains unchecked. Germline CDR1 KGHDR, CDR2 SFDVKD. The CDR3 runs 14 residues. CDR3 region: CATAQPAGVNEQFF.

The chain links TRBV12-5 to TRBJ2-1; TCRdb returns TRBD1, unconfirmable since there is no DNA. Germline V gene sequence: CDR1 LGHNT, CDR2 FRNRAP. This CDR3 region has 15 residues. This CDR3 reads CASGLQKGAYNEQFF.

The V gene is TRBV12-3 or TRBV12-4, the J gene TRBJ2-7; the D call from TCRdb, TRBD1, cannot be confirmed without DNA. This CDR3 region has 11 residues. CDR3 sequence reads: CASSARVEQYF.

This chain joins TRBV18 and TRBJ1-5. CDR1 KGHSH and CDR2 LQKENI come from the germline V gene. The CDR3 is 14 amino acids. The CDR3: CASSPFGSNQPQHF.

The chain carries TRBV30 and TRBJ1-2. From germline, CDR1 is GTSNPN and CDR2 SVGIG (reference sequence). The CDR3 covers 12 residues. The CDR3 sequence: CAWSGRNYGYTF.

J is TRBJ1-6 and V is TRBV4-2. The CDR3 length is 13 residues. From germline, CDR1 is LGHNA and CDR2 YNFKEQ. The CDR3 reads CASSQAMDSPLHF.

The rearrangement links TRBV7-8 to TRBJ1-2; absent DNA, TCRdb's TRBD1 call cannot be checked. The length of the CDR3 is 13 residues. The germline V gene has CDR1 SGHVS and CDR2 FQNEAQ. The CDR3 region is CASTMTGGYGYTF.

The rearrangement uses TRBV13 and TRBJ2-3. Germline V gene lookup returns CDR1 PRHDT and CDR2 FYEKMQ (reference sequence). The CDR3 extends over 17 amino acids. CDR3 sequence reads: CASSLRPGTVSTDTQYF.

This sequence joins TRBV6-6 and TRBJ2-5; the TCRdb D gene call, TRBD2, has no DNA to confirm it. This CDR3 is built from 14 residues. Germline lookup yields CDR1 MNHNY and CDR2 SVGAGI (reference sequence). The CDR3 region is CASRTAQGQETQYF.

The chain uses TRBV7-3 and TRBJ2-2; TCRdb designates TRBD1, a call that cannot be tested without DNA. Germline V gene sequence: CDR1 SGHTA, CDR2 FQGTGA. This CDR3 has 13 residues. CDR3 residues: CASSPDRGGELFF.

V usage is TRBV20-1 and J usage is TRBJ2-1; absent DNA, TCRdb's TRBD1 call cannot be checked. This CDR3 region has 16 residues. Germline V gene lookup returns CDR1 DFQATT and CDR2 SNEGSKA (reference sequence). The CDR3 region is CSATPGLSRSYNEQFF.

V is TRBV7-7 and J is TRBJ2-5. Germline-derived CDR1 and CDR2 are SSHAT and FNYEAQ (reference sequence). CDR3 length: 13 residues. This chain's CDR3 is CASSSADQETQYF. The variable domain in full, completed from reference TRBV7-7 and TRBJ2-5, reads GAGVSQSPRYKVTKRGQDVTLRCDPISSHATLYWYQQALGQGPEFLTYFNYEAQPDKSGLPSDRFSAERPEGSISTLTIQRTEQRDSAMYRCASSSADQETQYFGPGTRLLVL.